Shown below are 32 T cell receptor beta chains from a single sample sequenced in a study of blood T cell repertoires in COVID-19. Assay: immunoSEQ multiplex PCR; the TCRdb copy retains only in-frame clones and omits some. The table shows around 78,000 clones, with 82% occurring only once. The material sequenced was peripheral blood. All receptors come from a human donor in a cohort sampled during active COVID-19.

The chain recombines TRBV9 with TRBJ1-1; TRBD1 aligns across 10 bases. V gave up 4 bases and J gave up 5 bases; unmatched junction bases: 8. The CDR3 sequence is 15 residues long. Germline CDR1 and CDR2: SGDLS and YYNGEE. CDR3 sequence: CASSPDRGRGTEAFF. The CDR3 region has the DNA TGTGCCAGCAGCCCAGACAGGGGGCGAGGGACTGAAGCTTTCTTT.

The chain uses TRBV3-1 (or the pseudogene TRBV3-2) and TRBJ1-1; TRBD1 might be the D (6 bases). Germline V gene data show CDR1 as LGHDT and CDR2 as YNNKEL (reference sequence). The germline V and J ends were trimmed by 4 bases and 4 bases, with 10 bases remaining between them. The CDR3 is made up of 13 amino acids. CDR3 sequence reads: CASSLGGATEAFF. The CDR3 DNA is TGTGCCAGCAGCCTCGGGGGGGCCACTGAAGCTTTCTTT.

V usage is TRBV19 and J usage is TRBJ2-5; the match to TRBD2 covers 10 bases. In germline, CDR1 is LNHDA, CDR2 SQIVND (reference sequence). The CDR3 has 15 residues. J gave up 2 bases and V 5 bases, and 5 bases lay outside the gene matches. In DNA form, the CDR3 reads TGTGCCAGTAGTGAAACTAGCGGGGCGCAAGAGACCCAGTACTTC. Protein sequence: CASSETSGAQETQYF.

In DNA, the CDR3 is TGCACCAGCAGCCAGGCGACGTCCGGACAGAATCCTAGCAATCAGCCCCAGCATTTT. Protein sequence: CTSSQATSGQNPSNQPQHF. The genes are TRBV1 and TRBJ1-5; the table's D call of TRBD1 was not tested on the DNA. TRBV1 is described as a pseudogene. This CDR3 is built from 19 residues.

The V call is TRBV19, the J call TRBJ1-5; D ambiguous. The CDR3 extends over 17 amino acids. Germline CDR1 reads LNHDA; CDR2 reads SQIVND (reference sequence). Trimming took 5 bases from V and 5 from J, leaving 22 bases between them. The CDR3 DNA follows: TGTGCCAGTAGTCCTCCCCCCCGTGGACGGGGAGATCAGCCCCAGCATTTT. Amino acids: CASSPPPRGRGDQPQHF.

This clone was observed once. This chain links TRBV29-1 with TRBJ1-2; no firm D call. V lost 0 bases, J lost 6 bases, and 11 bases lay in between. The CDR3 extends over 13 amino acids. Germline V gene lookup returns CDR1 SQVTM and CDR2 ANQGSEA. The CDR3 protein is CSVEEFRRNGYTF. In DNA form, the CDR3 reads TGCAGCGTTGAAGAATTTAGGCGGAATGGCTACACCTTC.

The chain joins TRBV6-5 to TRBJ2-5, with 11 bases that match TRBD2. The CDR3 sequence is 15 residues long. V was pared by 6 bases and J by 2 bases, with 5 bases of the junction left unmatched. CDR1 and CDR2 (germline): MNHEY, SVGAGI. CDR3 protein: CASSRGLAAQETQYF. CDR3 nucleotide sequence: TGTGCCAGCAGCCGGGGACTAGCGGCGCAAGAGACCCAGTACTTC.

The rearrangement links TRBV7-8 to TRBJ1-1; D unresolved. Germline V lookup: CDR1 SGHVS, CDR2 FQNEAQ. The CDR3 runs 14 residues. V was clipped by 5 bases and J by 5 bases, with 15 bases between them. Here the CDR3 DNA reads TGTGCCAGCAGCCCCGCGAAGACGAGGACTGAAGCTTTCTTT. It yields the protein CASSPAKTRTEAFF.

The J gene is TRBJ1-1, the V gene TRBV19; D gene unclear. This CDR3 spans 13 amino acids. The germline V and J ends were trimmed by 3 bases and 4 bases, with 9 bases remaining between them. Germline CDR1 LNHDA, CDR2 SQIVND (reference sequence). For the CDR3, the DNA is TGTGCCAGTAGTATTTGGGAGAGCACTGAAGCTTTCTTT. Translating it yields CASSIWESTEAFF.

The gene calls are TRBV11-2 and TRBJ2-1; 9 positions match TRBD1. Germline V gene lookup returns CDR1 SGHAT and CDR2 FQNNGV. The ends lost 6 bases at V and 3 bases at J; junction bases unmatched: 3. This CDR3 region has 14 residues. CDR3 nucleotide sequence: TGTGCCAGCAGACCGGGACAGGGCTACAATGAGCAGTTCTTC. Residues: CASRPGQGYNEQFF.

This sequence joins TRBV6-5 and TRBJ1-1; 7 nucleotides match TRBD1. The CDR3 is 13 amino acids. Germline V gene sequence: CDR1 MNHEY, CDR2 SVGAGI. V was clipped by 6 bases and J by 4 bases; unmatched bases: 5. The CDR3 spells CASRLTGTTEAFF. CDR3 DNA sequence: TGTGCCAGCAGACTGACAGGGACCACTGAAGCTTTCTTT.

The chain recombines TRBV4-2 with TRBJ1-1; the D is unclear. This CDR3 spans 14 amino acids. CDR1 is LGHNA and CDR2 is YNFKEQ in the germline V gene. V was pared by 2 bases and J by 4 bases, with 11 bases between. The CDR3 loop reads CASSQSVQVTEAFF. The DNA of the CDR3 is TGTGCCAGCAGCCAATCGGTTCAGGTCACTGAAGCTTTCTTT.

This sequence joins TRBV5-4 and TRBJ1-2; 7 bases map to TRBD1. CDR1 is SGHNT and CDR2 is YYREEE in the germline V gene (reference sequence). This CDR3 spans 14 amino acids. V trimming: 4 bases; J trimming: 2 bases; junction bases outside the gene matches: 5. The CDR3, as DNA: TGTGCCAGCAGCCCCAGGGGGGAGAACTATGGCTACACCTTC. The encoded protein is CASSPRGENYGYTF.

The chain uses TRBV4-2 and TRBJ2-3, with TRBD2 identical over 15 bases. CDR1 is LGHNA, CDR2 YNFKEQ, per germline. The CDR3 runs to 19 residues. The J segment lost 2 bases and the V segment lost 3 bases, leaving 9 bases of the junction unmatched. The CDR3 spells CASSQGLAGGRLYTDTQYF. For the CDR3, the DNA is TGTGCCAGCAGCCAGGGACTAGCGGGGGGCCGCCTCTACACAGATACGCAGTATTTT.

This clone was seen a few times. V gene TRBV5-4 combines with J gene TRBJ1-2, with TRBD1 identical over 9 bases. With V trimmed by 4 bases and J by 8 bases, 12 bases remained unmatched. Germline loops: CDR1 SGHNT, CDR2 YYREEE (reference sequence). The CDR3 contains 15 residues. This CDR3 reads CASSNPKQGASGYTF. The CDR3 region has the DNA TGTGCCAGCAGCAATCCAAAACAGGGGGCAAGCGGCTACACCTTC.

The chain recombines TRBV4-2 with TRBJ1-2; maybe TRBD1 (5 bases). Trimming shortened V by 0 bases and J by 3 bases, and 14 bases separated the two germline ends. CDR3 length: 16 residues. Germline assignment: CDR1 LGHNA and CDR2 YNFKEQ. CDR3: CASSQDLGRVDYGYTF. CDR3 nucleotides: TGTGCCAGCAGCCAAGATCTTGGCAGGGTGGACTATGGCTACACCTTC.

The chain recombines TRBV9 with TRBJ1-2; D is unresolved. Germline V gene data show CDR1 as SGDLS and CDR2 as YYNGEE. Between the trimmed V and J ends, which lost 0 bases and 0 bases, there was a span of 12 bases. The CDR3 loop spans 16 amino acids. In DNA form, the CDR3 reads TGTGCCAGCAGCGTAGGGGCACCCACGGCTAACTATGGCTACACCTTC. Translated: CASSVGAPTANYGYTF.

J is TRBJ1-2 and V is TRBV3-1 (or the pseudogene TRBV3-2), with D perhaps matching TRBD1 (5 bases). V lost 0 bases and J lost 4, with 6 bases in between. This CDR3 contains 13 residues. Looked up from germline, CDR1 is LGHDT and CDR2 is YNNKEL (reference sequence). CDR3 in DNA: TGTGCCAGCAGCCAAGACAGGGCCTATGGCTACACCTTC. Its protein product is CASSQDRAYGYTF.

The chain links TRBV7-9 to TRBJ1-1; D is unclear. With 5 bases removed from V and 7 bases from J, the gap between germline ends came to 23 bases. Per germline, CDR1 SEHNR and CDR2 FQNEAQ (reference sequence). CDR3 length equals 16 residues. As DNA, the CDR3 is TGTGCCAGCAGCCCTCCGCTCTCGGCCGATCCGGGTGAAGCTTTCTTT. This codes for CASSPPLSADPGEAFF.

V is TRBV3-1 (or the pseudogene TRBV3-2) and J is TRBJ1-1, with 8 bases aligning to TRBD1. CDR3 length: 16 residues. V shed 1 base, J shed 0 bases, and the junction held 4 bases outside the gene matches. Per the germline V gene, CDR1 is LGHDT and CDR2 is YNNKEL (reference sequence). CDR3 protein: CASSQADRAMNTEAFF. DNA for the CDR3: TGTGCCAGCAGCCAAGCGGACAGGGCAATGAACACTGAAGCTTTCTTT.

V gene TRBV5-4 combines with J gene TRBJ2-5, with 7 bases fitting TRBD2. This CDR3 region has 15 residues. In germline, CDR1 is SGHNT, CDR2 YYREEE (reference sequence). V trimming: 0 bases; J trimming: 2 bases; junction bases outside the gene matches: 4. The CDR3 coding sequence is TGTGCCAGCAGCTTGGGTGGGGGGGGTCAAGAGACCCAGTACTTC. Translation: CASSLGGGGQETQYF.

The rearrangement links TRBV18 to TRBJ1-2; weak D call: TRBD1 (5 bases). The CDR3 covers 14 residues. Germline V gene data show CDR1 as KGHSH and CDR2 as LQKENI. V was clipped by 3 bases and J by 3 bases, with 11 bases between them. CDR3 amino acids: CASSPFDSHYGYTF. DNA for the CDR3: TGTGCCAGCTCACCTTTCGACAGCCACTATGGCTACACCTTC.

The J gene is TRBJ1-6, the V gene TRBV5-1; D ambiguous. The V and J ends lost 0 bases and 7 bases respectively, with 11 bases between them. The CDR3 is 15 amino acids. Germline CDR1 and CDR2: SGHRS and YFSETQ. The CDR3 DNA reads TGCGCCAGCAGCTTGGGCGCAGGTTTAAATTCACCCCTCCACTTT. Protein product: CASSLGAGLNSPLHF.

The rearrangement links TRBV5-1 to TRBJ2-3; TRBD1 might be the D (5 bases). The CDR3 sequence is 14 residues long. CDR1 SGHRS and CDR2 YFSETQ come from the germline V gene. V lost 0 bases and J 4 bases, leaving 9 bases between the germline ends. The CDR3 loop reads CASSLGQGSDTQYF. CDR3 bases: TGCGCCAGCAGCTTGGGGCAGGGATCAGATACGCAGTATTTT.

The chain's CDR3 is CASSERVIAGGLEQYF. The CDR3, as DNA: TGTGCCAGCAGTGAACGGGTAATAGCGGGGGGCCTCGAGCAGTACTTC. This chain connects TRBV6-1 to TRBJ2-7, with 10 bases lining up with TRBD2. CDR1 MNHNS and CDR2 SASEGT come from the germline V gene. CDR3 size: 16 residues. Trimming at V came to 2 bases and at J to 6 bases, leaving 10 bases not matched to a gene.

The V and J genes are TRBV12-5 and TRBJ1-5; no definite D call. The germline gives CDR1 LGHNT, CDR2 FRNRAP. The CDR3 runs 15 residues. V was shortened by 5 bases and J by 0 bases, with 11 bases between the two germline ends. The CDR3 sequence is CASGTIDYSNQPQHF. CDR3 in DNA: TGTGCTAGTGGTACCATAGATTATAGCAATCAGCCCCAGCATTTT.

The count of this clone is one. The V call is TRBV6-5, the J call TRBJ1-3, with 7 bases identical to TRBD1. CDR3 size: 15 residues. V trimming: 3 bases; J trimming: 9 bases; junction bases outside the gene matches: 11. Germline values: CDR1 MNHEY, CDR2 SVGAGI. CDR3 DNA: TGTGCCAGCAGTTATCCAAGGACAGGCAGCGGCACCATATATTTT. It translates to CASSYPRTGSGTIYF.

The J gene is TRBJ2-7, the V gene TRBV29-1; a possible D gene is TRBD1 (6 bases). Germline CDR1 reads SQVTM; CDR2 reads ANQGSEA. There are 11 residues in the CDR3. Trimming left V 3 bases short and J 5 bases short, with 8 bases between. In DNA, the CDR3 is TGCAGCGTTGACAGGGGCCACGAGCAGTACTTC. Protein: CSVDRGHEQYF.

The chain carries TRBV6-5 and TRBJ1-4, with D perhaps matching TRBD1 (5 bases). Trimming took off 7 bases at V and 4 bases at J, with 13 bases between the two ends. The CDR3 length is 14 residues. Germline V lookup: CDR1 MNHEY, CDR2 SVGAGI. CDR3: CASKKEGLNEKLFF. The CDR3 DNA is TGTGCCAGCAAAAAAGAGGGACTTAATGAAAAACTGTTTTTT.

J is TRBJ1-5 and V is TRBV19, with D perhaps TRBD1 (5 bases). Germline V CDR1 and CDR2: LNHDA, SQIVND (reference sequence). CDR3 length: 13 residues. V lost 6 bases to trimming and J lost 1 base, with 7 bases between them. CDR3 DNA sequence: TGTGCCAGTAGGGACATCAGCAATCAGCCCCAGCATTTT. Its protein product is CASRDISNQPQHF. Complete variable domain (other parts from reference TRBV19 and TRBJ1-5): DGGITQSPKYLFRKEGQNVTLSCEQNLNHDAMYWYRQDPGQGLRLIYYSQIVNDFQKGDIAEGYSVSREKKESFPLTVTSAQKNPTAFYLCASRDISNQPQHFGDGTRLSIL.

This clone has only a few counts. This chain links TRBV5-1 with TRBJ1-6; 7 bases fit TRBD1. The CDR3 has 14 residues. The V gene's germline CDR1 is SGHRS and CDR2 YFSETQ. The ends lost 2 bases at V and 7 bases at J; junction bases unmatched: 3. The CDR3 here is CASSFGGGNSPLHF. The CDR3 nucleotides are TGCGCCAGCAGCTTCGGAGGGGGCAATTCACCCCTCCACTTT.

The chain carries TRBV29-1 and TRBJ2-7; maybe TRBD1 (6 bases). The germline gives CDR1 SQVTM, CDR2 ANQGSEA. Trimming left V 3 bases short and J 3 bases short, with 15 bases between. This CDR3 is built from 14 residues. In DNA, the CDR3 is TGCAGCGTTGACGTCGGCAGGGGCCACTACGAGCAGTACTTC. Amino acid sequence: CSVDVGRGHYEQYF.